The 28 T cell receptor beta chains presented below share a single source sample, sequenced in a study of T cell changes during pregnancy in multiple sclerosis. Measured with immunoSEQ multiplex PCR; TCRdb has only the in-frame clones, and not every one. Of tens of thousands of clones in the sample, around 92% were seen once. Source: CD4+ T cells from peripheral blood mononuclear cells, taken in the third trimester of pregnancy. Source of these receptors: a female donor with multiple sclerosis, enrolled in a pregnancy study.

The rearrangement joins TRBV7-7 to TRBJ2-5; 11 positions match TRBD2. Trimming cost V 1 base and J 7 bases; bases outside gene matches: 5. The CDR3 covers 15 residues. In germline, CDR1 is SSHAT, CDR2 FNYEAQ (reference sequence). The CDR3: CASSLDSGGAATQYF. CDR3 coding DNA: TGTGCCAGCAGCTTAGATAGCGGGGGGGCAGCGACCCAGTACTTC.

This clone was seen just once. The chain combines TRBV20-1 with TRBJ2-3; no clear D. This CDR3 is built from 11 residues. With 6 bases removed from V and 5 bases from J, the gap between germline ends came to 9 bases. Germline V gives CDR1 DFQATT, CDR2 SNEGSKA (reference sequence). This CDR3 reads CSAAAGDTQYF. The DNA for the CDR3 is TGCAGTGCCGCGGCCGGAGATACGCAGTATTTT.

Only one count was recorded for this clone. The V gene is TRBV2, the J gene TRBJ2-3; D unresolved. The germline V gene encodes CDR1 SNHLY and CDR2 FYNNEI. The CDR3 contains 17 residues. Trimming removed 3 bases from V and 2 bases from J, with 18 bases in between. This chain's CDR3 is CASSEDFRVRYTDTQYF. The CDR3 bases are TGTGCCAGCAGTGAGGATTTTCGGGTCCGATACACAGATACGCAGTATTTT. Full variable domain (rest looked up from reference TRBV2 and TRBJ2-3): EPEVTQTPSHQVTQMGQEVILRCVPISNHLYFYWYRQILGQKVEFLVSFYNNEISEKSEIFDDQFSVERPDGSNFTLKIRSTKLEDSAMYFCASSEDFRVRYTDTQYFGPGTRLTVL.

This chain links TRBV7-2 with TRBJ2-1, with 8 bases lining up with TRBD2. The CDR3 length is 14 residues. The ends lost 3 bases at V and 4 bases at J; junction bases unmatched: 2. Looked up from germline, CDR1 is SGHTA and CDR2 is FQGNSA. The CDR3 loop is CASSFAGGYNEQFF. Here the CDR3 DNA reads TGTGCCAGCAGCTTTGCGGGGGGATACAATGAGCAGTTCTTC. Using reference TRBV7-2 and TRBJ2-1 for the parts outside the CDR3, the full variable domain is GAGVSQSPSNKVTEKGKDVELRCDPISGHTALYWYRQSLGQGLEFLIYFQGNSAPDKSGLPSDRFSAERTGGSVSTLTIQRTQQEDSAVYLCASSFAGGYNEQFFGPGTRLTVL.

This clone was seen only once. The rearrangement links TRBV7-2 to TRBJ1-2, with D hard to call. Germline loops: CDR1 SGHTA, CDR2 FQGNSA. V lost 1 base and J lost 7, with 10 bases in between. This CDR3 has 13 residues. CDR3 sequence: CASSLVGGSGYTF. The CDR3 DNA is TGTGCCAGCAGCTTAGTGGGCGGGTCTGGCTACACCTTC.

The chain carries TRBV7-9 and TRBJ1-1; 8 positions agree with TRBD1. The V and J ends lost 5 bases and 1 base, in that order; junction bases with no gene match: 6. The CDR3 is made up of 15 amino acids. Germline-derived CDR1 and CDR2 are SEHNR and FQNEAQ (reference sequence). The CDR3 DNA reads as TGTGCCAGCAGCCCAGCGGACAGGGCGAACACTGAAGCTTTCTTT. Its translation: CASSPADRANTEAFF. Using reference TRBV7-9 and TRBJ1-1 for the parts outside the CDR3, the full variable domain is DTGVSQNPRHKITKRGQNVTFRCDPISEHNRLYWYRQTLGQGPEFLTYFQNEAQLEKSRLLSDRFSAERPKGSFSTLEIQRTEQGDSAMYLCASSPADRANTEAFFGQGTRLTVV.

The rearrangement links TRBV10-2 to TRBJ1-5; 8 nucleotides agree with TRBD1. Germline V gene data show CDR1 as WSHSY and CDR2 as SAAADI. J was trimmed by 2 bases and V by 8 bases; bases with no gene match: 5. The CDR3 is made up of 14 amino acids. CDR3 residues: CASALDRGNQPQHF. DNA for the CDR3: TGCGCCAGCGCCCTGGACAGGGGCAATCAGCCCCAGCATTTT.

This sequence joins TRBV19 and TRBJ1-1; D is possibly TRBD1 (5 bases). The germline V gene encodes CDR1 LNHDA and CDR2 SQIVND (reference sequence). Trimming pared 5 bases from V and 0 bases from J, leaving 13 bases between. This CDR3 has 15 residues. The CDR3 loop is CASSSRAGLNTEAFF. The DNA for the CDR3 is TGTGCCAGTAGTTCCCGGGCAGGGTTGAACACTGAAGCTTTCTTT.

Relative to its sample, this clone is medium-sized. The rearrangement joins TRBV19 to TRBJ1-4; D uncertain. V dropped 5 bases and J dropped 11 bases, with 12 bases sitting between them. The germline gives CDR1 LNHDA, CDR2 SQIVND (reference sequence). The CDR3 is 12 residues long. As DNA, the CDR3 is TGTGCCAGTAGTGTAACCCACGGGAAACTGTTTTTT. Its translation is CASSVTHGKLFF.

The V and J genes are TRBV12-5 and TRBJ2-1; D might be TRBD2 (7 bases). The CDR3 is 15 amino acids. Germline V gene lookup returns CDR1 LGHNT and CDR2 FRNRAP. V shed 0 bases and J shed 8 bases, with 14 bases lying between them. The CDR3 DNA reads TGTGCTAGTGGTTTGGTAGTGGGGGGGCTCCATGAGCAGTTCTTC. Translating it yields CASGLVVGGLHEQFF. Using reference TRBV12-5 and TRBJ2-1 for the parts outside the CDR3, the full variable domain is DARVTQTPRHKVTEMGQEVTMRCQPILGHNTVFWYRQTMMQGLELLAYFRNRAPLDDSGMPKDRFSAEMPDATLATLKIQPSEPRDSAVYFCASGLVVGGLHEQFFGPGTRLTVL.

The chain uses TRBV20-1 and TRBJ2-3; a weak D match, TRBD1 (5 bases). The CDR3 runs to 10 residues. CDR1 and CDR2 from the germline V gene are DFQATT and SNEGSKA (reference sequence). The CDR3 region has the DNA TGCAGCCCCAGGGCAGATACGCAGTATTTT. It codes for CSPRADTQYF.

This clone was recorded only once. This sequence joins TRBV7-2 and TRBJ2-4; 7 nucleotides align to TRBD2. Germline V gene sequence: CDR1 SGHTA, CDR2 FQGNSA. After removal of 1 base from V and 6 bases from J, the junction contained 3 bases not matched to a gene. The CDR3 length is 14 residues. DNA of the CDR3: TGTGCCAGCAGCTTAGGGGGGGGTCTAAACATTCAGTACTTC. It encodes CASSLGGGLNIQYF.

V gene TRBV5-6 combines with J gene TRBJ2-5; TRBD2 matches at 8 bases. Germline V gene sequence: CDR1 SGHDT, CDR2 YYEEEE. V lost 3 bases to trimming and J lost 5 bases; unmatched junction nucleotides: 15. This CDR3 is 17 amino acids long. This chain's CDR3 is CASSSVPGTRGGETQYF. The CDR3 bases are TGTGCCAGCAGCTCTGTGCCCGGGACTAGAGGAGGGGAGACCCAGTACTTC.

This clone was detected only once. The CDR3 sequence: CASSSPTQGYNEQFF. The DNA of the CDR3 is TGTGCCAGCAGTTCCCCCACACAGGGTTACAATGAGCAGTTCTTC. V usage is TRBV6-7 and J usage is TRBJ2-1; maybe TRBD1 (6 bases). TRBV6-7 is flagged as an ORF with uncertain function. V lost 4 bases and J 4 bases, leaving 14 bases between the germline ends. This CDR3 is built from 15 residues.

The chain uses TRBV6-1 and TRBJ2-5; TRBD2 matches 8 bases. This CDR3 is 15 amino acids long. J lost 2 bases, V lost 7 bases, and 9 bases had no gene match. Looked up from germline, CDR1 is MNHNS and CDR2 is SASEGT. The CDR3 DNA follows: TGTGCCAGCACCGACCCGGGAGGGGGACAAGAGACCCAGTACTTC. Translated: CASTDPGGGQETQYF.

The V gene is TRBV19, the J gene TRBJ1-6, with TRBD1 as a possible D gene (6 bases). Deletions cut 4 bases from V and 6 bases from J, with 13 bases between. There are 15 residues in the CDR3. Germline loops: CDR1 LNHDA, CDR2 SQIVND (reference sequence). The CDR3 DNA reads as TGTGCCAGTAGTAGTACAGGGAATCCTAATTCACCCCTCCACTTT. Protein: CASSSTGNPNSPLHF.

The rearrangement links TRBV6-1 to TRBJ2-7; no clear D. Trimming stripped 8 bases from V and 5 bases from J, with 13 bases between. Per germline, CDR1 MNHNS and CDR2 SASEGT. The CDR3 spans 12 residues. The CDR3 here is CASRGLPHEQYF. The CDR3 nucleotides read TGTGCCAGCCGAGGTCTCCCCCACGAGCAGTACTTC.

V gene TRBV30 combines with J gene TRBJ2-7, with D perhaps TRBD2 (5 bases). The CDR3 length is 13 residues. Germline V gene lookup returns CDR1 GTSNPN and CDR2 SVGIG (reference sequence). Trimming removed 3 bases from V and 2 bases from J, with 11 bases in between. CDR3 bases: TGTGCCTGGAGCTCGGGAAACCCCTACGAGCAGTACTTC. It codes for CAWSSGNPYEQYF.

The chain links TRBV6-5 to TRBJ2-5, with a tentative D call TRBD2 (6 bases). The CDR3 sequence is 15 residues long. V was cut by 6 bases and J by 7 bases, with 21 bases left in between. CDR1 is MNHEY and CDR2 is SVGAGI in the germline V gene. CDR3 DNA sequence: TGTGCCAGCAGCCCCGCGGGCGGGGCGGCGGGGACCCAGTACTTC. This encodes CASSPAGGAAGTQYF.

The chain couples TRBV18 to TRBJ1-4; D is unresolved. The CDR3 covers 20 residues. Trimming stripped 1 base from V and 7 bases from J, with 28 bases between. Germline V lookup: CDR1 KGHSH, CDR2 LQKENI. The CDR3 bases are TGTGCCAGCTCACCACTCGCCCACCGACAAACTCAATGGGAGGGTGAAAAACTGTTTTTT. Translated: CASSPLAHRQTQWEGEKLFF.

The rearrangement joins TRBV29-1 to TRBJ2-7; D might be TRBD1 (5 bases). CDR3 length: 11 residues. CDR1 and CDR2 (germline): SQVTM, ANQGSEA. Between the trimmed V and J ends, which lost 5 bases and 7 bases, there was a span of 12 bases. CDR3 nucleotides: TGCAGCGTTTCTTGGGGCTTTGAGCAGTACTTC. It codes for CSVSWGFEQYF.

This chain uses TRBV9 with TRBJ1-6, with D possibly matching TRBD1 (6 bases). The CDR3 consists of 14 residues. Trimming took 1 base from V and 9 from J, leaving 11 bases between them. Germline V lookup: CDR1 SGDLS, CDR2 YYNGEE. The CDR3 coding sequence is TGTGCCAGCAGCGTACAGGGGAAAGGTTCACCCCTCCACTTT. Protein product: CASSVQGKGSPLHF.

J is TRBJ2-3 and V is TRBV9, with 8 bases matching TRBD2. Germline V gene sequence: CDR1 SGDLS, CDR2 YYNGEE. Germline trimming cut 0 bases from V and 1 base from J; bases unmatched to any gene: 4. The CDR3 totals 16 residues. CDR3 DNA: TGTGCCAGCAGCGTAGACTATAGCGGGGGCACAGATACGCAGTATTTT. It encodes CASSVDYSGGTDTQYF. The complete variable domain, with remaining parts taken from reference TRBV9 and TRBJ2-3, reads DSGVTQTPKHLITATGQRVTLRCSPRSGDLSVYWYQQSLDQGLQFLIQYYNGEERAKGNILERFSAQQFPDLHSELNLSSLELGDSALYFCASSVDYSGGTDTQYFGPGTRLTVL.

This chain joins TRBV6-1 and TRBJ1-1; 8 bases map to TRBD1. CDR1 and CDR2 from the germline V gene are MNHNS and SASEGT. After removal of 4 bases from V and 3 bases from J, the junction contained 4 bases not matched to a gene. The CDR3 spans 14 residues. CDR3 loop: CASSAQGGYTEAFF. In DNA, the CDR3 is TGTGCCAGCAGTGCACAGGGGGGTTACACTGAAGCTTTCTTT.

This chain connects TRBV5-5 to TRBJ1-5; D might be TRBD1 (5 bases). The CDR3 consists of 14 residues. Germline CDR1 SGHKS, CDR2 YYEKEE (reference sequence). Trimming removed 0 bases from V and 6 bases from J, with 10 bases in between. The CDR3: CASSLGQGLQPQHF. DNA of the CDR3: TGTGCCAGCAGCTTGGGGCAGGGACTTCAGCCCCAGCATTTT.

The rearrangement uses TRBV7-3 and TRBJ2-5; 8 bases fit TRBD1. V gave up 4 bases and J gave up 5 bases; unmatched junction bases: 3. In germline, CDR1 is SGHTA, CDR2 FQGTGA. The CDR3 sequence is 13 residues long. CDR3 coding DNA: TGTGCCAGCAGCTCATCAGGGGGCGAGACCCAGTACTTC. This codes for CASSSSGGETQYF.

CDR3 nucleotide sequence: TGTGCCAGCAGCCCCCTGACTAGGAGAGGCACCGGGGAGCTGTTTTTT. Translation gives CASSPLTRRGTGELFF. The V call is TRBV5-6, the J call TRBJ2-2, with D tentatively TRBD2 (6 bases). The CDR3 contains 16 residues. With 4 bases removed from V and 4 bases from J, the gap between germline ends came to 17 bases. The germline gives CDR1 SGHDT, CDR2 YYEEEE.

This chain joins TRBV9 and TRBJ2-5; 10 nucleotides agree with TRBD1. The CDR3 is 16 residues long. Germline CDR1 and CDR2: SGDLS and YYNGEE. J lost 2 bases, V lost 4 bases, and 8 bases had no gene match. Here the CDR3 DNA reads TGTGCCAGCAGCCCTCGGGACAGGGGATTACAAGAGACCCAGTACTTC. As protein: CASSPRDRGLQETQYF.